Each of the 3 T cell receptor beta chains below was sequenced from the same sample in a study of beta chain features in type 1 diabetes. Expressed TCRB transcripts were sequenced because the isolated RNA had all been reverse transcribed beforehand. Data came from immunoSEQ multiplex PCR; TCRdb stores just in-frame clones and leaves some out. The profile shows 200,000 to 250,000 clones, roughly 9.6% of them singletons. The sequenced material came from naive CD4+ T cells from blood. The receptors originated from a woman aged 18-29 years in good health.

This clone showed up just a few times. The CDR3 loop reads CATSRGAGTGFHEQYF. CDR3 bases: TGTGCCACCAGCAGAGGGGCCGGGACAGGGTTCCACGAGCAGTACTTC. The chain employs TRBV15 and TRBJ2-7; 9 bases match TRBD1. V shed 1 base and J 5 bases; nucleotides not matched to a gene: 9. The CDR3 is 16 amino acids. Germline V gene sequence: CDR1 LNHNV, CDR2 YYDKDF (reference sequence).

The chain carries TRBV2 and TRBJ2-5; 10 bases align to TRBD1. CDR1 is SNHLY, CDR2 FYNNEI, per germline. V lost 8 bases, J lost 4 bases, and 10 bases stayed unmatched. CDR3 length: 15 residues. The CDR3 sequence: CASGRQGAAGETQYF. CDR3 bases: TGTGCCAGCGGGAGACAGGGGGCGGCAGGAGAGACCCAGTACTTC.

This clone was seen only a few times. The genes are TRBV6-4 and TRBJ2-1; 7 positions agree with TRBD2. The CDR3 is 15 residues long. J lost 3 bases, V lost 4 bases, and 6 bases had no gene match. Germline values: CDR1 MRHNA, CDR2 SNTAGT. CDR3 residues: CASSGGGRGYNEQFF. The CDR3 nucleotides read TGTGCCAGCAGTGGGGGCGGGAGAGGCTACAATGAGCAGTTCTTC.